This T cell receptor beta chain was recovered during a study of shared clonotypes between healthy human individuals. Sequenced by immunoSEQ multiplex PCR; TCRdb stores in-frame clones only, minus some. This table has nearly 1 million clones, 70% to 85% appearing once. The germline CDR1 and CDR2 sequences are SNHLY and FYNNEI. Trimming removed 5 bases from V and 2 bases from J, with 8 bases in between. The CDR3 sequence is 13 residues long. This chain uses TRBV2 with TRBJ2-3; tentatively, D is TRBD2 (6 bases). Sequencing was carried out using memory CD4+ T cells sorted from blood. Subset here: CD45RA-negative fraction. This receptor was taken from a young man in good health. The chain's CDR3 is CASSRTITDTQYF. DNA for the CDR3: TGTGCCAGCAGTCGGACTATCACAGATACGCAGTATTTT.